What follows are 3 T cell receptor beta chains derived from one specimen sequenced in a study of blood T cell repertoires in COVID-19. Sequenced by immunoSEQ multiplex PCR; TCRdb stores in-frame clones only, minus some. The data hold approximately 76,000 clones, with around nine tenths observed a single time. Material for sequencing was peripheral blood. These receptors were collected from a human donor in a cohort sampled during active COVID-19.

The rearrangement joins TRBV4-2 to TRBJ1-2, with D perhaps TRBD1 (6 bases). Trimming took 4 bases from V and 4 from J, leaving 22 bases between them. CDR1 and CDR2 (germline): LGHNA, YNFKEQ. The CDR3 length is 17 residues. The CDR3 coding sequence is TGTGCCAGCAGCCCGACAGAAACAGGGACGGCGGGCTATGGCTACACCTTC. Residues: CASSPTETGTAGYGYTF.

CDR3 sequence (DNA): TGCGCCAGCAGCTCAGCGGGACAGGGGAATGAGCAGTACTTC. Translating it yields CASSSAGQGNEQYF. The chain carries TRBV5-1 and TRBJ2-7, with 10 bases identical to TRBD1. The CDR3 covers 14 residues. Germline trimming cut 3 bases from V and 7 bases from J; bases unmatched to any gene: 7. Germline V gene data show CDR1 as SGHRS and CDR2 as YFSETQ.

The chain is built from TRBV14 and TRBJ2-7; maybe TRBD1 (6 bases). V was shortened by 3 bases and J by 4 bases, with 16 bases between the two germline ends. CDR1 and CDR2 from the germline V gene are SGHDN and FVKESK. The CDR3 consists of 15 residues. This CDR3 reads CASSHAGTLKYEQYF. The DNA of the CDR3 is TGTGCCAGCAGCCATGCCGGGACACTTAAATACGAGCAGTACTTC. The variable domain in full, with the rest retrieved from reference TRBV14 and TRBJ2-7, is EAGVTQFPSHSVIEKGQTVTLRCDPISGHDNLYWYRRVMGKEIKFLLHFVKESKQDESGMPNNRFLAERTGGTYSTLKVQPAELEDSGVYFCASSHAGTLKYEQYFGPGTRLTVT.